This entry is about one T cell receptor (beta chain). Its matching antigen is unknown. Clones were read by immunoSEQ multiplex PCR, and TCRdb kept only the in-frame ones, dropping some. The sample has 25,000 to 35,000 clones; about nine tenths are singletons. The time point: week 5, during vaccination. Vaccine doses each comprised 300 ug of mutant IDH1 20-mer peptide, with topical imiquimod. New WHO grade 3 or 4 astrocytomas that were IDH1-mutant and ATRX-lost occurred in the donors. The record originates from a study of a mutant IDH1 vaccine in newly diagnosed glioma. The CDR3 runs to 15 residues. The germline V gene encodes CDR1 SGHNT and CDR2 YENEEA. V was pared by 5 bases and J by 1 base, with 13 bases between. Study-wide results and caveats: Among all patients, vaccine-induced immune responses occurred in approximately 93%. It seemed that pseudoprogression was not linked to changes in the top peripheral T cell clonotypes.

This chain uses TRBV11-3 with TRBJ2-3, with D perhaps matching TRBD2 (7 bases). Specimen: peripheral blood mononuclear cells (PBMCs), collected from a glioma patient whose treatment included an IDH1 peptide vaccine. The clonotype comes from a woman in her forties with glioma. Some clones in this sample may be carry-over from other donors' samples. The CDR3 nucleotides read TGTGCCAGCAGCCGCGGGGGCGGCCGCACAGATACGCAGTATTTT. Protein product: CASSRGGGRTDTQYF.